This T cell receptor beta chain was captured by sequencing in a study of technical replicates of blood from several donors. Here immunoSEQ multiplex PCR was the method, and the copy in TCRdb shows in-frame clones only, minus some. The sample has 75,000 to 90,000 clones, about 92% seen once. The germline CDR1 and CDR2 sequences are SGHNT and YENEEA. The CDR3 contains 13 residues. V lost 5 bases and J lost 3, with 11 bases in between. The chain links TRBV11-3 to TRBJ2-7; possibly TRBD1 for D (6 bases). The specimen was T cells isolated from PBMCs. This receptor was identified in a human donor in good health. CDR3 sequence (DNA): TGTGCCAGCAGCCGGACAGTTAACTACGAGCAGTACTTC. This codes for CASSRTVNYEQYF.